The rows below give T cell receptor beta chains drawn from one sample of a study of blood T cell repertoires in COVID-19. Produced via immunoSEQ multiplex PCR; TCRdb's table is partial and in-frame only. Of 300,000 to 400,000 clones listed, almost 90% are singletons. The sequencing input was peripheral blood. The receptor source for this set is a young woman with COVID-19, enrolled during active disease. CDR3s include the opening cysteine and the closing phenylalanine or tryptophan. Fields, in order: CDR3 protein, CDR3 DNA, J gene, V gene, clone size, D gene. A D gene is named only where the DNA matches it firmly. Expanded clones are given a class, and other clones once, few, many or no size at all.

CDR3 protein: CASSRDRVSYNEQFF
CDR3 DNA: TGTGCCAGCAGCCGGGACAGAGTCTCCTACAATGAGCAGTTCTTC
J gene: TRBJ2-1
V gene: TRBV7-2
clone size: .
D gene: TRBD1

CDR3 protein: CSVLSGTGGEQYF
CDR3 DNA: TGCAGCGTCTTATCCGGGACAGGGGGCGAGCAGTACTTC
J gene: TRBJ2-7
V gene: TRBV29-1
clone size: .
D gene: TRBD1

CDR3 protein: CASSPRGGLPYEQYF
CDR3 DNA: TGTGCCAGCAGCCCTCGAGGGGGCCTCCCCTACGAGCAGTACTTC
J gene: TRBJ2-7
V gene: TRBV7-9
clone size: .
D gene: TRBD1

CDR3 protein: CASSYSRGSNYGYTF
CDR3 DNA: TGTGCCAGCAGTTACTCAAGGGGTTCCAACTATGGCTACACCTTC
J gene: TRBJ1-2
V gene: TRBV6-2/TRBV6-3
clone size: .
D gene: .

CDR3 protein: CASSESRGGGETQYF
CDR3 DNA: TGTGCCAGCAGTGAATCGAGGGGGGGAGGAGAGACCCAGTACTTC
J gene: TRBJ2-5
V gene: TRBV25-1
clone size: .
D gene: .

CDR3 protein: CASSFGGRGTNQPQHF
CDR3 DNA: TGTGCCAGCAGTTTCGGTGGGAGGGGAACCAATCAGCCCCAGCATTTT
J gene: TRBJ1-5
V gene: TRBV28
clone size: .
D gene: .

CDR3 protein: CTSSQDSGTGRGTSGRSPYNEQFF
CDR3 DNA: TGCACCAGCAGCCAAGATTCTGGGACAGGGAGAGGGACTAGCGGGAGATCCCCCTACAATGAGCAGTTCTTC
J gene: TRBJ2-1
V gene: TRBV1
clone size: once
D gene: .

CDR3 protein: CASSYDRSNQPQHF
CDR3 DNA: TGTGCCAGCAGTTACGATAGAAGCAATCAGCCCCAGCATTTT
J gene: TRBJ1-5
V gene: TRBV6-5
clone size: .
D gene: .

CDR3 protein: CASSRSQDSKEQYF
CDR3 DNA: TGTGCCAGCAGTCGATCCCAGGATTCCAAAGAGCAGTACTTC
J gene: TRBJ2-7
V gene: TRBV6-6
clone size: .
D gene: .

CDR3 protein: CAISELRGVDTGELFF
CDR3 DNA: TGTGCCATCAGTGAGCTCAGGGGAGTGGATACCGGGGAGCTGTTTTTT
J gene: TRBJ2-2
V gene: TRBV10-3
clone size: .
D gene: .

CDR3 protein: CASSSNRGVYEQYF
CDR3 DNA: TGTGCCAGCAGCTCAAACCGCGGGGTTTACGAGCAGTACTTC
J gene: TRBJ2-7
V gene: TRBV11-2
clone size: once
D gene: .

CDR3 protein: CASSPLRGGRYEQYF
CDR3 DNA: TGTGCCAGCAGCCCGTTAAGGGGGGGACGTTACGAGCAGTACTTC
J gene: TRBJ2-7
V gene: TRBV11-1
clone size: .
D gene: .

CDR3 protein: CAWSRSGTNEQFF
CDR3 DNA: TGTGCCTGGAGTCGAAGCGGGACAAATGAGCAGTTCTTC
J gene: TRBJ2-1
V gene: TRBV30
clone size: .
D gene: .

CDR3 protein: CASSPQETQYF
CDR3 DNA: TGCGCCAGCAGTCCGCAAGAGACCCAGTACTTC
J gene: TRBJ2-5
V gene: TRBV10-2
clone size: .
D gene: .

CDR3 protein: CASSHSDTQYF
CDR3 DNA: TGTGCCAGTAGCCATTCAGATACGCAGTATTTT
J gene: TRBJ2-3
V gene: TRBV19
clone size: once
D gene: .

CDR3 protein: CASSLAGLDTQYF
CDR3 DNA: TGTGCCAGCTCCTTGGCAGGCTTGGATACGCAGTATTTT
J gene: TRBJ2-3
V gene: TRBV6-5
clone size: .
D gene: .

CDR3 protein: CASSFGAGGPGYTF
CDR3 DNA: TGTGCCAGCAGTTTTGGGGCCGGGGGGCCTGGCTACACCTTC
J gene: TRBJ1-2
V gene: TRBV27
clone size: .
D gene: .

CDR3 protein: CASSATGQGAGNTEAFF
CDR3 DNA: TGTGCCAGCAGCGCAACAGGACAGGGGGCCGGGAACACTGAAGCTTTCTTT
J gene: TRBJ1-1
V gene: TRBV9
clone size: .
D gene: TRBD1

CDR3 protein: CASSLSTGGGQPQHF
CDR3 DNA: TGTGCCAGCAGCTTGTCGACAGGGGGCGGGCAGCCCCAGCATTTT
J gene: TRBJ1-5
V gene: TRBV5-5
clone size: .
D gene: TRBD1

CDR3 protein: CASRGQDLTDTQYF
CDR3 DNA: TGTGCCAGCAGGGGACAGGACCTCACAGATACGCAGTATTTT
J gene: TRBJ2-3
V gene: TRBV2
clone size: .
D gene: TRBD1

CDR3 protein: CASSPTISVNYGYTF
CDR3 DNA: TGTGCCAGCTCACCAACTATATCGGTTAACTATGGCTACACCTTC
J gene: TRBJ1-2
V gene: TRBV18
clone size: .
D gene: .

CDR3 protein: CASSLSASGRDEQFF
CDR3 DNA: TGTGCCAGCAGCTTATCGGCTAGCGGGAGAGATGAGCAGTTCTTC
J gene: TRBJ2-1
V gene: TRBV11-2
clone size: once
D gene: TRBD2

CDR3 protein: CASSLQFHQPQHF
CDR3 DNA: TGTGCCAGCAGTTTACAGTTCCATCAGCCCCAGCATTTT
J gene: TRBJ1-5
V gene: TRBV27
clone size: .
D gene: .

CDR3 protein: CATSDGLDEQYF
CDR3 DNA: TGTGCCACCAGCGACGGACTGGACGAGCAGTACTTC
J gene: TRBJ2-7
V gene: TRBV15
clone size: .
D gene: .

CDR3 protein: CASSRGGALPYNEQFF
CDR3 DNA: TGTGCCAGCAGCCGGGGTGGAGCTCTCCCCTACAATGAGCAGTTCTTC
J gene: TRBJ2-1
V gene: TRBV7-8
clone size: .
D gene: .

CDR3 protein: CASSSGQGAVTEAFF
CDR3 DNA: TGTGCCAGCAGCTCCGGACAGGGGGCGGTCACTGAAGCTTTCTTT
J gene: TRBJ1-1
V gene: TRBV5-4
clone size: .
D gene: TRBD1

CDR3 protein: CATSRRTGAMNTEAFF
CDR3 DNA: TGTGCCACCAGCAGGAGGACAGGAGCCATGAACACTGAAGCTTTCTTT
J gene: TRBJ1-1
V gene: TRBV15
clone size: .
D gene: TRBD1

CDR3 protein: CASSSSAGGETQYF
CDR3 DNA: TGTGCCAGCAGCTCGAGTGCCGGCGGGGAGACCCAGTACTTC
J gene: TRBJ2-5
V gene: TRBV7-9
clone size: .
D gene: .

CDR3 protein: CSVELAGDQETQYF
CDR3 DNA: TGCAGCGTTGAGCTAGCGGGAGATCAAGAGACCCAGTACTTC
J gene: TRBJ2-5
V gene: TRBV29-1
clone size: .
D gene: TRBD2

CDR3 protein: CASSEIRGVNEKLFF
CDR3 DNA: TGTGCCAGCAGTGAGATCAGGGGAGTTAATGAAAAACTGTTTTTT
J gene: TRBJ1-4
V gene: TRBV2
clone size: .
D gene: .

CDR3 protein: CASSPLGTLSYEQYF
CDR3 DNA: TGTGCCAGCAGCCCCCTCGGGACATTGTCCTACGAGCAGTACTTC
J gene: TRBJ2-7
V gene: TRBV7-9
clone size: .
D gene: .

CDR3 protein: CASSTGTASTEQYF
CDR3 DNA: TGTGCCAGTAGTACCGGGACAGCTTCGACCGAGCAGTACTTC
J gene: TRBJ2-7
V gene: TRBV19
clone size: .
D gene: TRBD1

CDR3 protein: CAWSEGDRSNSPLHF
CDR3 DNA: TGTGCCTGGAGTGAAGGGGACAGAAGTAATTCACCCCTCCACTTT
J gene: TRBJ1-6
V gene: TRBV30
clone size: few
D gene: TRBD1

CDR3 protein: CASSWGQVAYEQYF
CDR3 DNA: TGTGCCAGCAGCTGGGGACAGGTAGCCTACGAGCAGTACTTC
J gene: TRBJ2-7
V gene: TRBV5-8
clone size: .
D gene: TRBD1

CDR3 protein: CSASRDRGNYGYTF
CDR3 DNA: TGCAGTGCTAGTCGGGACAGGGGGAACTATGGCTACACCTTC
J gene: TRBJ1-2
V gene: TRBV20-1
clone size: .
D gene: TRBD1

CDR3 protein: CASSTELANSYNEQFF
CDR3 DNA: TGTGCCAGCAGTACGGAACTAGCGAACTCCTACAATGAGCAGTTCTTC
J gene: TRBJ2-1
V gene: TRBV27
clone size: .
D gene: TRBD2

CDR3 protein: CASSDRRPSDPETQYF
CDR3 DNA: TGTGCCAGCAGTGATCGGAGGCCTTCTGATCCGGAGACCCAGTACTTC
J gene: TRBJ2-5
V gene: TRBV6-1
clone size: .
D gene: .

CDR3 protein: CASSESGGANNSPLHF
CDR3 DNA: TGCGCCAGCAGTGAGTCCGGAGGGGCTAACAATTCACCCCTCCACTTT
J gene: TRBJ1-6
V gene: TRBV10-2
clone size: .
D gene: .

CDR3 protein: CASSLKMGQGVSGNTIYF
CDR3 DNA: TGTGCCAGCAGCTTGAAAATGGGACAGGGAGTCTCCGGAAACACCATATATTTT
J gene: TRBJ1-3
V gene: TRBV5-4
clone size: .
D gene: TRBD1

CDR3 protein: CASSNRQGLNTEAFF
CDR3 DNA: TGTGCCAGCAGCAATCGACAGGGCTTGAACACTGAAGCTTTCTTT
J gene: TRBJ1-1
V gene: TRBV2
clone size: .
D gene: TRBD1

CDR3 protein: CASSQDGGSGNTIYF
CDR3 DNA: TGTGCCAGCAGCCAAGATGGGGGGTCTGGAAACACCATATATTTT
J gene: TRBJ1-3
V gene: TRBV3-1/TRBV3-2
clone size: .
D gene: .

CDR3 protein: CATSPSGLGGGEWFF
CDR3 DNA: TGTGCCACCTCCCCGTCGGGACTAGGCGGGGGGGAATGGTTCTTC
J gene: TRBJ2-1
V gene: TRBV28
clone size: once
D gene: TRBD2

CDR3 protein: CASSPGTGEKLFF
CDR3 DNA: TGTGCCAGCTCACCAGGGACAGGGGAAAAACTGTTTTTT
J gene: TRBJ1-4
V gene: TRBV18
clone size: .
D gene: TRBD1

CDR3 protein: CASWTVGYGYTF
CDR3 DNA: TGTGCCAGCTGGACAGTCGGATATGGCTACACCTTC
J gene: TRBJ1-2
V gene: TRBV6-5
clone size: .
D gene: .

CDR3 protein: CAWASGQETQYF
CDR3 DNA: TGTGCCTGGGCTAGCGGCCAAGAGACCCAGTACTTC
J gene: TRBJ2-5
V gene: TRBV30
clone size: .
D gene: TRBD2

CDR3 protein: CASSPGARSNQPQHF
CDR3 DNA: TGTGCCAGCAGCCCAGGGGCTCGGAGCAATCAGCCCCAGCATTTT
J gene: TRBJ1-5
V gene: TRBV11-2
clone size: .
D gene: .

CDR3 protein: CASRNFASGSPYEQYF
CDR3 DNA: TGTGCCAGCAGAAACTTTGCTAGCGGGAGTCCCTACGAGCAGTACTTC
J gene: TRBJ2-7
V gene: TRBV11-2
clone size: .
D gene: TRBD2

CDR3 protein: CASSAYQGGSYNEQFF
CDR3 DNA: TGTGCCAGCAGTGCGTACCAAGGGGGTTCCTACAATGAGCAGTTCTTC
J gene: TRBJ2-1
V gene: TRBV6-1
clone size: .
D gene: .

CDR3 protein: CASTPGFRLAGGTDTQYF
CDR3 DNA: TGTGCCAGCACGCCGGGGTTTCGTCTAGCGGGAGGCACAGATACGCAGTATTTT
J gene: TRBJ2-3
V gene: TRBV3-1/TRBV3-2
clone size: .
D gene: TRBD2

CDR3 protein: CSVEGGLVPDTQYF
CDR3 DNA: TGCAGCGTTGAAGGGGGACTAGTGCCAGATACGCAGTATTTT
J gene: TRBJ2-3
V gene: TRBV29-1
clone size: .
D gene: TRBD2

CDR3 protein: CASSLVSGGSYNEQFF
CDR3 DNA: TGCGCCAGCAGCTTGGTTTCAGGGGGCTCCTACAATGAGCAGTTCTTC
J gene: TRBJ2-1
V gene: TRBV5-1
clone size: .
D gene: TRBD1